These 28 T cell receptor beta chains originate from one sample sequenced in a study of T cells in Graves' hyperthyroidism and ophthalmopathy. The investigators amplified TCR beta CDR3 regions from RNA transcripts. First-round RT-PCR with HTBI primers amplified the TCR CDR3 region. A single record per CDR3 protein comes from TCRdb applying MiXCR to the multiplex PCR reads. The data contain about 640,000 distinct CDR3 sequences, roughly 15% of them singletons. Sequenced sample: blood. These receptors all come from a woman aged 45 to 65 with Graves' ophthalmopathy.

This clonotype occurred many times. The rearrangement links TRBV7-2 to TRBJ2-3; 7 bases agree with TRBD1. The CDR3 runs to 15 residues. Germline V gene data show CDR1 as SGHTA and CDR2 as FQGNSA. After removal of 5 bases from V and 2 bases from J, the junction contained 7 bases not matched to a gene. The CDR3 DNA reads TGTGCCAGCAGCCCGCCGACAGGGCCCACAGATACGCAGTATTTT. It codes for CASSPPTGPTDTQYF.

This clonotype was found many times. This chain joins TRBV6-2 or TRBV6-3 and TRBJ1-5; a weak D match, TRBD1 (6 bases). This CDR3 contains 17 residues. V was trimmed by 2 bases and J by 7 bases, leaving 21 bases between them. Germline CDR1 is MNHEY and CDR2 is SVGEGT. CDR3 protein: CASSYVGTGRIGQPQHF. The CDR3 nucleotides read TGTGCCAGCAGTTACGTCGGTACAGGGAGGATCGGACAGCCCCAGCATTTT.

The chain combines TRBV5-1 with TRBJ2-5, with D hard to call. The CDR3 sequence is 15 residues long. Germline V gene sequence: CDR1 SGHRS, CDR2 YFSETQ. V lost 2 bases to trimming and J lost 2 bases, with 13 bases between them. The CDR3 DNA is TGCGCCAGCAGCTTCCTCGGCGTCTCGCAAGAGACCCAGTACTTC. This translates into CASSFLGVSQETQYF.

The sample holds a few counts of this clonotype. The J gene is TRBJ2-5, the V gene TRBV27; 11 bases are a match to TRBD2. Germline assignment: CDR1 MNHEY and CDR2 SMNVEV (reference sequence). The CDR3 is made up of 17 amino acids. V was clipped by 4 bases and J by 1 base; unmatched bases: 8. The CDR3 bases are TGTGCCAGCAGTTCCAATCCGGGACTAGCGGTCCAAGAGACCCAGTACTTC. Translation gives CASSSNPGLAVQETQYF.

This clonotype occurred many times. The chain couples TRBV3-1 to TRBJ2-5, with D maybe TRBD1 (6 bases). Germline CDR1 reads LGHDT; CDR2 reads YNNKEL (reference sequence). V was clipped by 1 base and J by 1 base, with 10 bases between them. This CDR3 region has 15 residues. The CDR3 nucleotides read TGTGCCAGCAGCCAAGTAAGGGACATCCAAGAGACCCAGTACTTC. Encoded protein: CASSQVRDIQETQYF.

This clonotype has ten or more counts. The rearrangement uses TRBV7-2 and TRBJ2-7; 7 bases fit TRBD1. Germline trimming cut 6 bases from V and 7 bases from J; bases unmatched to any gene: 18. The CDR3 runs 16 residues. In germline, CDR1 is SGHTA, CDR2 FQGNSA. CDR3 bases: TGTGCCAGCAGTCCCGAGGGGGACAGCGTAGCCCGGGAGCAGTACTTC. Translating gives CASSPEGDSVAREQYF.

J is TRBJ2-3 and V is TRBV15; D is perhaps TRBD2 (5 bases). The ends were cut back, 5 bases at V and 5 bases at J, with 20 bases in the middle. The CDR3 spans 16 residues. Germline CDR1 LNHNV, CDR2 YYDKDF (reference sequence). The CDR3 nucleotides are TGTGCCACCAGCGGCCGGGATAGGGCCACGATAGATACGCAGTATTTT. The encoded protein is CATSGRDRATIDTQYF.

This clonotype was recorded at least ten times. The CDR3 here is CASSFLGTASSYEQYF. The CDR3 bases are TGCGCCAGCAGCTTCCTAGGGACGGCAAGCTCCTACGAGCAGTACTTC. The genes are TRBV5-1 and TRBJ2-7; the D gene could be TRBD1 or TRBD2 (5 bases each). Trimming left V 2 bases short and J 0 bases short, with 15 bases between. This CDR3 comprises 16 residues. Per germline, CDR1 SGHRS and CDR2 YFSETQ.

Only a few counts were recorded for this clonotype. The rearrangement uses TRBV27 and TRBJ2-7, with 8 bases lining up with TRBD1. This CDR3 contains 15 residues. Germline V gene sequence: CDR1 MNHEY, CDR2 SMNVEV (reference sequence). The V gene end was trimmed by 3 bases and the J gene end by 3 bases; junction bases not matched to a gene: 7. The CDR3 loop is CASSFGSGGFYEQYF. CDR3 nucleotides: TGTGCCAGCAGTTTTGGGTCAGGGGGCTTCTACGAGCAGTACTTC.

In regard to this clonotype: Relative to the germline gene, one junction end is altered; a read error may explain this. The CDR3 region is CASSFNGPVQEAQYF. CDR3 DNA: TGTGCCAGCAGTTTTAACGGGCCGGTCCAAGAGGCCCAGTACTTC. The chain couples TRBV28 to TRBJ2-5, with D uncertain. CDR3 size: 15 residues. CDR1 is MDHEN, CDR2 SYDVKM, per germline.

This clonotype was observed at least ten times. J is TRBJ2-3 and V is TRBV20-1; maybe TRBD1 (5 bases). Trimming stripped 5 bases from V and 2 bases from J, with 17 bases between. The length of the CDR3 is 15 residues. Germline V gene lookup returns CDR1 DFQATT and CDR2 SNEGSKA (reference sequence). The CDR3: CSALYPGISTDTQYF. The CDR3 coding sequence is TGCAGTGCTCTTTACCCAGGGATATCCACAGATACGCAGTATTTT.

This clonotype was observed many times. The CDR3 nucleotides read TGCAGCGTTGTAGCGGAAGGACCGACGATCACAGATACGCAGTATTTT. It codes for CSVVAEGPTITDTQYF. The rearrangement links TRBV29-1 to TRBJ2-3; TRBD2 is a possible D gene (6 bases). Germline V gives CDR1 SQVTM, CDR2 ANQGSEA. The CDR3 runs 16 residues. Trimming removed 4 bases from V and 2 bases from J, with 19 bases in between.

This clonotype was seen just once. The rearrangement uses TRBV5-1 and TRBJ2-1; TRBD2 agrees at 13 bases. The CDR3 has 17 amino acids. Per germline, CDR1 SGHRS and CDR2 YFSETQ. Trimming removed 2 bases from V and 5 bases from J; junction bases left unmatched: 7. The CDR3 here is CASSFYRTSGRNNEQFF. CDR3 sequence (DNA): TGCGCCAGCAGCTTCTATAGGACTAGCGGGAGAAACAATGAGCAGTTCTTC.

V gene TRBV11-2 combines with J gene TRBJ2-7, with TRBD1 matching 7 bases. There are 16 residues in the CDR3. Trimming cost V 1 base and J 6 bases; bases outside gene matches: 12. Germline V gene sequence: CDR1 SGHAT, CDR2 FQNNGV. CDR3 nucleotides: TGTGCCAGCAGCTTAGGTCCGGGACAGACTCTCTCCGAGCAGTACTTC. Protein: CASSLGPGQTLSEQYF.

This clonotype was observed a handful of times. The V call is TRBV19, the J call TRBJ1-1, with a possible D match to TRBD1 (5 bases). The CDR3 runs 17 residues. Between the trimmed V and J ends, which lost 2 bases and 0 bases, there was a span of 16 bases. Germline-derived CDR1 and CDR2 are LNHDA and SQIVND (reference sequence). In nucleotides, the CDR3 is TGTGCCAGTAGTATAAAGTTTGCAGGGTGGGTGAACACTGAAGCTTTCTTT. Translating gives CASSIKFAGWVNTEAFF.

This clonotype was recorded many times. J is TRBJ2-7 and V is TRBV20-1; TRBD2 might be the D (5 bases). The V end lost 6 bases, the J end lost 5 bases, and 17 bases lay between the germline ends. This CDR3 region has 13 residues. CDR1 and CDR2 (germline): DFQATT, SNEGSKA (reference sequence). CDR3 residues: CSAGRLGGHEQYF. In nucleotides, the CDR3 is TGCAGTGCCGGCAGACTCGGAGGCCACGAGCAGTACTTC.

This clonotype was picked up a small number of times. The chain carries TRBV10-3 and TRBJ2-7; 7 bases are a match to TRBD1. Germline loops: CDR1 ENHRY, CDR2 SYGVKD. The length of the CDR3 is 12 residues. V trimming: 9 bases; J trimming: 3 bases; junction bases outside the gene matches: 5. DNA of the CDR3: TGTGCCATTAAGGACAGGTTCTACGAGCAGTACTTC. It encodes CAIKDRFYEQYF.

This clonotype appeared a few times. One junction end disagrees with the germline gene, perhaps due to a read error. The chain joins TRBV20-1 to TRBJ2-1, with no clear D. Germline assignment: CDR1 DFQATT and CDR2 SNEGSKA (reference sequence). This CDR3 comprises 15 residues. CDR3 amino acids: CSAKQTLGPYNEQLF. The DNA for the CDR3 is TGCAGTGCTAAACAGACCCTGGGCCCCTACAATGAGCAGCTCTTC.

The table lists this clonotype with many counts. The chain couples TRBV18 to TRBJ2-3; 8 bases agree with TRBD1. The germline V gene encodes CDR1 KGHSH and CDR2 LQKENI. The CDR3 loop spans 14 amino acids. V was pared by 5 bases and J by 2 bases, with 3 bases of the junction left unmatched. CDR3 sequence reads: CASSRQGHTDTQYF. CDR3 DNA sequence: TGTGCCAGCTCAAGACAGGGGCACACAGATACGCAGTATTTT. Supplemented by reference TRBV18 and TRBJ2-3, the full variable domain reads NAGVMQNPRHLVRRRGQEARLRCSPMKGHSHVYWYRQLPEEGLKFMVYLQKENIIDESGMPKERFSAEFPKEGPSILRIQQVVRGDSAAYFCASSRQGHTDTQYFGPGTRLTVL.

The J gene is TRBJ2-2, the V gene TRBV5-1, with D uncertain. The V and J ends lost 1 base and 2 bases respectively, with 9 bases between them. CDR3 size: 15 residues. The V gene's germline CDR1 is SGHRS and CDR2 YFSETQ. In DNA, the CDR3 is TGCGCCAGCAGCTTGCTTCAGGAAAACACCGGGGAGCTGTTTTTT. Translated, it gives CASSLLQENTGELFF.

The table lists this clonotype with many counts. J is TRBJ2-1 and V is TRBV18; 13 nucleotides line up with TRBD2. V was pared by 1 base and J by 5 bases, with 2 bases of the junction left unmatched. The CDR3 covers 16 residues. Germline CDR1 and CDR2: KGHSH and LQKENI. The chain's CDR3 is CASSPRLAGGDNEQFF. The CDR3 DNA is TGTGCCAGCTCACCACGACTAGCGGGAGGCGACAATGAGCAGTTCTTC.

This clonotype has ten or more counts. CDR3 coding DNA: TGTGCCACCAGTGACCCCCCGGGACTAGCGGGATCCCCAGATACGCAGTATTTT. This encodes CATSDPPGLAGSPDTQYF. This sequence joins TRBV24-1 and TRBJ2-3, with TRBD2 matching 13 bases. The CDR3 loop spans 18 amino acids. CDR1 is KGHDR and CDR2 is SFDVKD in the germline V gene. The junction had 10 bases not matched to a gene; V was cut back by 4 bases and J by 4 bases.

Points on this clonotype: The junction does not match germline at one end; this may be a read error. The chain is built from TRBV20-1 and TRBJ2-1; 9 bases are shared with TRBD1. The CDR3 runs to 15 residues. Germline lookup yields CDR1 DFQATT and CDR2 SNEGSKA (reference sequence). CDR3 DNA: TGCAGTGCTGACATTAAAGGGACAGGGTATGGGGGCTGTGTCTTC. This codes for CSADIKGTGYGGCVF.

This clonotype was observed many times. The chain recombines TRBV12-3 or TRBV12-4 with TRBJ2-7, with D uncertain. Trimming took off 6 bases at V and 0 bases at J, with 9 bases between the two ends. This CDR3 contains 13 residues. Here the CDR3 reads CASSLPSSYEQYF. In DNA form, the CDR3 reads TGTGCCAGCAGCCTACCTAGCTCCTACGAGCAGTACTTC.

The rearrangement links TRBV6-1 to TRBJ1-1; D is unresolved. Trimming took 7 bases from V and 5 from J, leaving 17 bases between them. The CDR3 is 14 residues long. Looked up from germline, CDR1 is MNHNS and CDR2 is SASEGT. CDR3 in DNA: TGTGCCAGCACCCTAGTCCCAGGAAATACTGAAGCTTTCTTT. Translated: CASTLVPGNTEAFF.

The rearrangement links TRBV19 to TRBJ1-2, with a tentative D call TRBD1 (5 bases). The germline CDR1 and CDR2 sequences are LNHDA and SQIVND (reference sequence). Trimming removed 6 bases at V and 1 base at J, with 12 bases between. This CDR3 comprises 14 residues. The CDR3: CASRPAGVNYGYTF. The CDR3 nucleotides are TGTGCCAGTAGACCGGCGGGGGTTAACTATGGCTACACCTTC. Full variable domain (missing parts from reference TRBV19 and TRBJ1-2): DGGITQSPKYLFRKEGQNVTLSCEQNLNHDAMYWYRQDPGQGLRLIYYSQIVNDFQKGDIAEGYSVSREKKESFPLTVTSAQKNPTAFYLCASRPAGVNYGYTFGSGTRLTVV.

The V gene is TRBV5-1, the J gene TRBJ2-1; TRBD2 agrees at 14 bases. Germline loops: CDR1 SGHRS, CDR2 YFSETQ. CDR3 length: 16 amino acids. The ends lost 5 bases at V and 3 bases at J; junction bases unmatched: 4. The CDR3 DNA follows: TGCGCCAGCAGTCGGACTAGCGGGGGGAACTACAATGAGCAGTTCTTC. Its translation is CASSRTSGGNYNEQFF.

This clonotype came up many times. V and J are TRBV6-2 or TRBV6-3 and TRBJ1-1, with 11 bases aligning to TRBD1. Germline V gives CDR1 MNHEY, CDR2 SVGEGT. This CDR3 comprises 15 residues. V trimming: 2 bases; J trimming: 5 bases; junction bases outside the gene matches: 4. In DNA form, the CDR3 reads TGTGCCAGCAGTTACGCGGGACAGGGGGGGACTGAAGCTTTCTTT. It encodes CASSYAGQGGTEAFF.